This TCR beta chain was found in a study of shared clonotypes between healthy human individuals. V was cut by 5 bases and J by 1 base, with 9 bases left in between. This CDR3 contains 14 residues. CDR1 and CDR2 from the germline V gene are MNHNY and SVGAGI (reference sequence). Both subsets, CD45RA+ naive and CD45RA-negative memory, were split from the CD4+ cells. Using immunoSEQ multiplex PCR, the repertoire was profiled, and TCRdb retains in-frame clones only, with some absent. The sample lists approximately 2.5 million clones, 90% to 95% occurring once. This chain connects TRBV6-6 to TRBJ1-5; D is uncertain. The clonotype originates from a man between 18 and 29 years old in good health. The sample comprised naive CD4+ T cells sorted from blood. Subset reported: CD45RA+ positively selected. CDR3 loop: CASSEGWSNQPQHF. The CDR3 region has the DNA TGTGCCAGCAGTGAGGGCTGGAGCAATCAGCCCCAGCATTTT.